The 21 T cell receptor beta chains reported below all come from one sample, sequenced in a study of CD8 T cells in Susac syndrome. RNA amounts of about 0.5 to 1 ug underwent reverse transcription with random hexamers. TCRdb analysed the immunoSEQ multiplex PCR reads with MiXCR anew, one entry per CDR3 protein. The sample records 150,000 to 200,000 distinct CDR3 sequences, over 75% being singletons. The specimen sequenced was CD4+ T cells from PBMCs. The receptors here all came from a human donor with Susac syndrome.

The chain links TRBV5-4 to TRBJ1-1, with 7 bases that match TRBD1. This CDR3 spans 15 amino acids. V lost 2 bases, J lost 4 bases, and 8 bases stayed unmatched. The germline CDR1 and CDR2 sequences are SGHNT and YYREEE (reference sequence). As DNA, the CDR3 is TGTGCCAGCAGCTTAAGACAGGGTTCGGCCACTGAAGCTTTCTTT. It codes for CASSLRQGSATEAFF.

J is TRBJ2-3 and V is TRBV5-4, with TRBD2 identical over 8 bases. Trimming at V came to 9 bases and at J to 2 bases, leaving 14 bases not matched to a gene. The length of the CDR3 is 16 residues. Germline values: CDR1 SGHNT, CDR2 YYREEE (reference sequence). CDR3 DNA: TGTGCCACAAACTCAATAGCGGGAAGACTCACAGATACGCAGTATTTT. This encodes CATNSIAGRLTDTQYF.

This chain connects TRBV27 to TRBJ1-1, with unresolved D. CDR1 and CDR2 (germline): MNHEY, SMNVEV (reference sequence). This CDR3 is built from 13 residues. V gave up 6 bases and J gave up 4 bases, with 12 bases separating them. The CDR3 is CASRHIGSTEAFF. CDR3 nucleotides: TGTGCCAGCAGGCACATCGGAAGCACTGAAGCTTTCTTT.

This clonotype was seen a single time. The rearrangement links TRBV3-1 to TRBJ2-1; D remains unclear. V lost 2 bases to trimming and J lost 8 bases, with 13 bases between them. The CDR3 sequence is 14 residues long. Per the germline V gene, CDR1 is LGHDT and CDR2 is YNNKEL (reference sequence). CDR3 in amino acids: CASSQSTLGDEQFF. The CDR3 DNA sequence: TGTGCCAGCAGCCAATCGACCCTGGGCGATGAGCAGTTCTTC.

The chain has TRBV7-2 and TRBJ2-3; tentatively, D is TRBD2 (5 bases). CDR1 is SGHTA, CDR2 FQGNSA, per germline. The V end was cut by 4 bases, the J end by 6 bases, with 14 bases between. The CDR3 runs to 14 residues. Written as DNA, the CDR3 is TGTGCCAGCAGCTACAGTGACCGGAGGGATACGCAGTATTTT. Its translation: CASSYSDRRDTQYF. Using reference TRBV7-2 and TRBJ2-3 for the parts outside the CDR3, the full variable domain is GAGVSQSPSNKVTEKGKDVELRCDPISGHTALYWYRQSLGQGLEFLIYFQGNSAPDKSGLPSDRFSAERTGGSVSTLTIQRTQQEDSAVYLCASSYSDRRDTQYFGPGTRLTVL.

V and J are TRBV27 and TRBJ2-3, with 7 bases aligning to TRBD2. Germline V lookup: CDR1 MNHEY, CDR2 SMNVEV (reference sequence). CDR3 length equals 17 residues. After removal of 4 bases from V and 2 bases from J, the junction contained 12 bases not matched to a gene. Here the CDR3 reads CASSSHVGGRITDTQYF. DNA of the CDR3: TGTGCCAGCAGTTCCCACGTCGGCGGGAGAATCACAGATACGCAGTATTTT.

The chain has TRBV6-1 and TRBJ2-2; tentatively, D is TRBD1 (6 bases). Trimming shortened V by 6 bases and J by 5 bases, and 13 bases separated the two germline ends. This CDR3 has 14 residues. Germline V CDR1 and CDR2: MNHNS, SASEGT. The CDR3 loop is CASRKTQGTGELFF. The CDR3 DNA reads as TGTGCCAGCAGGAAGACACAGGGTACCGGGGAGCTGTTTTTT.

The chain couples TRBV19 to TRBJ2-7; 11 bases are a match to TRBD1. This CDR3 is built from 13 residues. Germline trimming cut 9 bases from V and 6 bases from J; bases unmatched to any gene: 7. Per germline, CDR1 LNHDA and CDR2 SQIVND (reference sequence). In DNA, the CDR3 is TGTGCCAGCGCGGGGACAGGGGGAAGCGAGCAGTACTTC. Encoded protein: CASAGTGGSEQYF.

The V and J genes are TRBV5-1 and TRBJ2-5; D gene ambiguous. The CDR3 runs 13 residues. The germline V and J ends were trimmed by 1 base and 3 bases, with 7 bases remaining between them. Germline CDR1 is SGHRS and CDR2 is YFSETQ. As DNA, the CDR3 is TGCGCCAGCAGCTTGAACCAAGAAGAGACCCAGTACTTC. Amino acid sequence: CASSLNQEETQYF.

In nucleotides, the CDR3 is TGTGCCAGCAGTGGAGAGCCTGGGGAGACCCAGTACTTC. This translates into CASSGEPGETQYF. This rearrangement joins TRBV2 to TRBJ2-5, with unresolved D. The CDR3 runs to 13 residues. Germline CDR1 SNHLY, CDR2 FYNNEI. V lost 4 bases, J lost 5 bases, and 11 bases lay in between.

The V call is TRBV6-5, the J call TRBJ2-2, with D hard to call. Germline values: CDR1 MNHEY, CDR2 SVGAGI. Trimming removed 5 bases at V and 4 bases at J, with 11 bases between. The CDR3 spans 14 residues. The CDR3 nucleotides are TGTGCCAGCAGTCCTCAGGAATCCACCGGGGAGCTGTTTTTT. Translating gives CASSPQESTGELFF.

The gene calls are TRBV3-1 and TRBJ1-1; D ambiguous. Germline-derived CDR1 and CDR2 are LGHDT and YNNKEL (reference sequence). With 0 bases removed from V and 3 bases from J, the gap between germline ends came to 11 bases. The CDR3 loop spans 15 amino acids. The CDR3 bases are TGTGCCAGCAGCCAAGAACGGATACGGGACACTGAAGCTTTCTTT. Translating gives CASSQERIRDTEAFF.

The rearrangement uses TRBV7-2 and TRBJ2-7, with TRBD2 identical over 14 bases. Germline V CDR1 and CDR2: SGHTA, FQGNSA. The CDR3 runs to 14 residues. V was pared by 5 bases and J by 11 bases, with 8 bases of the junction left unmatched. This CDR3 reads CASSPGTSGRAEYF. CDR3 coding DNA: TGTGCCAGCAGCCCAGGGACTAGCGGGAGAGCCGAGTACTTC.

The chain employs TRBV3-1 and TRBJ2-3; TRBD2 matches at 8 bases. V shed 0 bases, J shed 1 base, and the junction held 3 bases outside the gene matches. The CDR3 extends over 16 amino acids. From germline, CDR1 is LGHDT and CDR2 YNNKEL (reference sequence). The CDR3 sequence is CASSQDISGGTDTQYF. The CDR3 DNA sequence: TGTGCCAGCAGCCAAGATATTAGCGGGGGCACAGATACGCAGTATTTT.

V gene TRBV9 combines with J gene TRBJ1-2, with unresolved D. Germline loops: CDR1 SGDLS, CDR2 YYNGEE. The CDR3 is 15 amino acids. Trimming cost V 0 bases and J 7 bases, with 16 bases left between them. The CDR3 region is CASSVDYGSLGGYTF. CDR3 DNA: TGTGCCAGCAGCGTAGACTACGGGAGTTTGGGTGGCTACACCTTC.

This chain uses TRBV5-1 with TRBJ2-5; tentatively, D is TRBD2 (6 bases). The CDR3 loop spans 16 amino acids. Deletions cut 0 bases from V and 5 bases from J, with 17 bases between. Germline lookup yields CDR1 SGHRS and CDR2 YFSETQ. CDR3 in DNA: TGCGCCAGCAGCTTGGGACGGGACTCGAGATATGAGACCCAGTACTTC. Translated: CASSLGRDSRYETQYF.

V usage is TRBV12-3 or TRBV12-4 and J usage is TRBJ2-7; unclear D gene. The ends were cut back, 6 bases at V and 2 bases at J, with 8 bases in the middle. This CDR3 region has 12 residues. CDR3 sequence: CASREEPYEQYF. For the CDR3, the DNA is TGTGCCAGCAGAGAAGAGCCCTACGAGCAGTACTTC.

The chain recombines TRBV2 with TRBJ2-5; 12 nucleotides line up with TRBD2. The CDR3 spans 15 residues. Germline trimming cut 4 bases from V and 2 bases from J; bases unmatched to any gene: 2. CDR1 SNHLY and CDR2 FYNNEI come from the germline V gene. As DNA, the CDR3 is TGTGCCAGCAGTGGACTAGCGGGAGTACAAGAGACCCAGTACTTC. Protein: CASSGLAGVQETQYF.

This chain connects TRBV2 to TRBJ1-2; TRBD1 matches at 7 bases. Trimming took 6 bases from V and 7 from J; bases not matched to a gene: 8. Looked up from germline, CDR1 is SNHLY and CDR2 is FYNNEI. The CDR3 loop spans 13 amino acids. Here the CDR3 DNA reads TGTGCCAGCAGAATCGAGGGGGCGGGTGGCTACACCTTC. It translates to CASRIEGAGGYTF.

This clonotype was observed a few times. The chain has TRBV7-8 and TRBJ2-3; 10 bases line up with TRBD2. CDR1 is SGHVS, CDR2 FQNEAQ, per germline. This CDR3 is 16 amino acids long. Trimming cost V 0 bases and J 1 base; bases outside gene matches: 1. CDR3 DNA: TGTGCCAGCAGCTTAGCCGGGACTAGCGGCACAGATACGCAGTATTTT. Its protein product is CASSLAGTSGTDTQYF. Complete variable domain (other parts from reference TRBV7-8 and TRBJ2-3): GAGVSQSPRYKVAKRGQDVALRCDPISGHVSLFWYQQALGQGPEFLTYFQNEAQLDKSGLPSDRFFAERPEGSVSTLKIQRTQQEDSAVYLCASSLAGTSGTDTQYFGPGTRLTVL.

The chain links TRBV25-1 to TRBJ1-2; 10 bases agree with TRBD1. The CDR3 has 16 amino acids. V gave up 9 bases and J gave up 8 bases; unmatched junction bases: 18. Germline CDR1 is MGHDK and CDR2 is SYGVNS. Here the CDR3 reads CASEWVALGDRGGYTF. CDR3 sequence (DNA): TGTGCCAGTGAGTGGGTGGCGCTGGGGGACAGGGGAGGCTACACCTTC.